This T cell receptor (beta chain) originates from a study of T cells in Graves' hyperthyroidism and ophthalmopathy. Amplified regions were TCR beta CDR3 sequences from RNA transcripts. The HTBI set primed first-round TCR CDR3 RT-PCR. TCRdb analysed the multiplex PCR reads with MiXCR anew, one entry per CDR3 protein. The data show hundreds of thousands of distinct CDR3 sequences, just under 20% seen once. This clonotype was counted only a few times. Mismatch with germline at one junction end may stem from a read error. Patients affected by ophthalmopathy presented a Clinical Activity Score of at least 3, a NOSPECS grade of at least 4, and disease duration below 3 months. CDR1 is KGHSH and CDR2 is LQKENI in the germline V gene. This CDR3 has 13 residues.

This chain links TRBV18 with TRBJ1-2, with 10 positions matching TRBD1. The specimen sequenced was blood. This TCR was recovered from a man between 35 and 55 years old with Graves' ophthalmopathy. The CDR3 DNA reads TGTGCCAGCTCATCGGGACAGGGGTATGACTACACCTTC. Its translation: CASSSGQGYDYTF.